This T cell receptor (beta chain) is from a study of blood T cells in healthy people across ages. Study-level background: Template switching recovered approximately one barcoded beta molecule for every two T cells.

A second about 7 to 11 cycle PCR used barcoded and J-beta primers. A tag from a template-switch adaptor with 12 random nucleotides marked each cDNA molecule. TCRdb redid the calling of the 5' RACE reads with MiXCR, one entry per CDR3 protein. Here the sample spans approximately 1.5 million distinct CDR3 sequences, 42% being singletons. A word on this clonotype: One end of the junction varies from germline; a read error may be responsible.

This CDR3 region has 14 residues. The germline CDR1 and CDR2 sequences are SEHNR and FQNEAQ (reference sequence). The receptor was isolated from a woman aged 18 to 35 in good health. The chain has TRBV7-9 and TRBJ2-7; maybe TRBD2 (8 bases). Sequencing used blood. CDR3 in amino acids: CASSQTGTSYGQYF. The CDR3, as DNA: TGTGCCAGCAGCCAGACAGGGACTAGTTACGGGCAGTACTTC.